Following are 6 T cell receptor beta chains from one sample sequenced in a study of shared clonotypes between healthy human individuals. As defined, naive CD8 cells were CD45RO-negative and positively selected for CCR7, with terminally differentiated effector memory CD45RA+ cells excluded. Sequencing used immunoSEQ multiplex PCR; TCRdb keeps in-frame clones, though not all of them. The data contain around 2.1 million clones, approximately 94% of them singletons. Sample: naive CD8+ T cells from PBMCs. These receptors were taken from a man aged 18 to 30 in good health. Some clones in this sample may be carry-over from other donors' samples.

The V gene is TRBV29-1, the J gene TRBJ2-1; 7 bases are shared with TRBD1. The germline CDR1 and CDR2 sequences are SQVTM and ANQGSEA. The CDR3 loop spans 14 amino acids. Unmatched junction bases numbered 10, after V lost 7 bases and J lost 4 bases. CDR3 DNA: TGCAGCGCAACGGGACAGCTATTATACAATGAGCAGTTCTTC. Protein: CSATGQLLYNEQFF.

V usage is TRBV28 and J usage is TRBJ1-5; D remains ambiguous. From germline, CDR1 is MDHEN and CDR2 SYDVKM. Trimming cost V 5 bases and J 7 bases, with 18 bases left between them. The CDR3 consists of 15 residues. The CDR3: CASSLYLLPGQPQHF. In DNA form, the CDR3 reads TGTGCCAGCAGTCTCTACCTCCTCCCCGGACAGCCCCAGCATTTT.

The rearrangement links TRBV7-8 to TRBJ1-2; 8 nucleotides align to TRBD1. CDR1 and CDR2 (germline): SGHVS, FQNEAQ. The CDR3 loop spans 15 amino acids. CDR3 residues: CPPHRGQVPDYGYTF. The CDR3, as DNA: TGTCCCCCCCACCGGGGACAGGTACCTGACTATGGCTACACCTTC. Filled out from reference TRBV7-8 and TRBJ1-2, the complete variable domain reads GAGVSQSPRYKVAKRGQDVALRCDPISGHVSLFWYQQALGQGPEFLTYFQNEAQLDKSGLPSDRFFAERPEGSVSTLKIQRTQQEDSAVYLCPPHRGQVPDYGYTFGSGTRLTVV.

The gene calls are TRBV27 and TRBJ2-3; TRBD2 might be the D (6 bases). Trimming took 5 bases from V and 0 from J, leaving 12 bases between them. This CDR3 is built from 15 residues. In germline, CDR1 is MNHEY, CDR2 SMNVEV (reference sequence). This chain's CDR3 is CASSGGLVSTDTQYF. The DNA for the CDR3 is TGTGCCAGCAGTGGGGGACTGGTTAGCACAGATACGCAGTATTTT.

The chain couples TRBV28 to TRBJ1-4; TRBD1 might be the D (5 bases). The CDR3 covers 15 residues. V lost 4 bases and J 8 bases, leaving 17 bases between the germline ends. Germline V gene lookup returns CDR1 MDHEN and CDR2 SYDVKM. DNA for the CDR3: TGTGCCAGCAGTTCCCGACAGAGCCTAAGGGAAAAACTGTTTTTT. Its translation is CASSSRQSLREKLFF. The variable domain in full, with the rest retrieved from reference TRBV28 and TRBJ1-4, is DVKVTQSSRYLVKRTGEKVFLECVQDMDHENMFWYRQDPGLGLRLIYFSYDVKMKEKGDIPEGYSVSREKKERFSLILESASTNQTSMYLCASSSRQSLREKLFFGSGTQLSVL.

The chain joins TRBV11-2 to TRBJ2-7; either TRBD1 or TRBD2 may fit D (5 bases each). CDR1 is SGHAT and CDR2 is FQNNGV in the germline V gene. CDR3 length: 14 residues. Trimming pared 3 bases from V and 4 bases from J, leaving 13 bases between. The CDR3 region has the DNA TGTGCCAGCAGCTTCGGGGACGTCAATTACGAGCAGTACTTC. Translation gives CASSFGDVNYEQYF.